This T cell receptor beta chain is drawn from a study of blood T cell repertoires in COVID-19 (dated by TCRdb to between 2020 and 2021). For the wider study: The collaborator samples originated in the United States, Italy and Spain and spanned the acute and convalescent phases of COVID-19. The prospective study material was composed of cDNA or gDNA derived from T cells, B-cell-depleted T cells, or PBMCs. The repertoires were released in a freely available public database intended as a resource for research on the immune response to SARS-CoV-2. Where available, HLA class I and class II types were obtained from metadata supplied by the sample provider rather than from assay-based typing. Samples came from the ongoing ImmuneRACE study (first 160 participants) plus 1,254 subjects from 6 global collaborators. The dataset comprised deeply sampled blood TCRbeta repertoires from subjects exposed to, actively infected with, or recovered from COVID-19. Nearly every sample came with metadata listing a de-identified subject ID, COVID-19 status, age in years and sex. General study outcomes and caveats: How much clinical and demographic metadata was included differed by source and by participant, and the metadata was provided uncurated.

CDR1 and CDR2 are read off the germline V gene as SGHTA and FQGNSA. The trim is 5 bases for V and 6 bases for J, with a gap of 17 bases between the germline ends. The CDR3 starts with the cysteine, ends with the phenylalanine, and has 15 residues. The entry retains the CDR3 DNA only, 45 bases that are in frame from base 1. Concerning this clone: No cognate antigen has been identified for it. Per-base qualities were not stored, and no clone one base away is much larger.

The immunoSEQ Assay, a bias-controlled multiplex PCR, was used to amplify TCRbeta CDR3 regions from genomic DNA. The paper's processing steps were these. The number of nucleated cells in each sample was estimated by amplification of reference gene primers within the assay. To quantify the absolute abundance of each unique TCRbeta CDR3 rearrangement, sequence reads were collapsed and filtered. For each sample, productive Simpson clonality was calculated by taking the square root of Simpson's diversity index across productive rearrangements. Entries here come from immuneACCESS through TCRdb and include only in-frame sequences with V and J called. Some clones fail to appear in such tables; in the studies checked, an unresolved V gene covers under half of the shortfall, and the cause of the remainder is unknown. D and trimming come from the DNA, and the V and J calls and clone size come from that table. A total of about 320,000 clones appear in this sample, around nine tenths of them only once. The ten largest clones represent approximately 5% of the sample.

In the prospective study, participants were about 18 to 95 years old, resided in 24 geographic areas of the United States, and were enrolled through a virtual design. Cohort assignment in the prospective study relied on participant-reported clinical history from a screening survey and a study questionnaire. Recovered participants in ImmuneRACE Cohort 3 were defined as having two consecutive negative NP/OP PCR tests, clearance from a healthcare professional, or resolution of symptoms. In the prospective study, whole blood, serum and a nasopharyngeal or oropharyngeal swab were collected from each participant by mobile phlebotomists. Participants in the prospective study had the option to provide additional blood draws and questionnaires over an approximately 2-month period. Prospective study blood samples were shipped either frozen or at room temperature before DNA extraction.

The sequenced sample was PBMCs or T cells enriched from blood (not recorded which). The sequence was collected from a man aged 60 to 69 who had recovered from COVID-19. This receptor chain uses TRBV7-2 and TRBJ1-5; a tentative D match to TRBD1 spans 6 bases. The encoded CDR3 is CASSPGGARGQPQHF. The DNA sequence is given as TGTGCCAGCAGCCCGGGGGGGGCGCGAGGTCAGCCCCAGCATTTT.